The next 28 T cell receptor beta chains were all read from a single sample in a study of T cell responses to AZD1222 COVID-19 vaccine. Only in-frame clones appear in the TCRdb table, and some are missing; sequencing was by immunoSEQ multiplex PCR. Among 200,000 or so clones listed, around 87% were seen once. The sequencing used peripheral blood, collected on day 0 of MenACWY control vaccination. These receptors were obtained from an adult in good health.

A note on this clone: Compared with germline, one end of the junction differs, possibly owing to a read error. The genes are TRBV30 and TRBJ2-1; D uncertain. The CDR3 contains 13 residues. Germline V gene lookup returns CDR1 GTSNPN and CDR2 SVGIG (reference sequence). DNA for the CDR3: TGTACCTGGAGAGCCAGCTTCTACAATGAGCAGTTCTTC. The encoded protein is CTWRASFYNEQFF.

The chain combines TRBV14 with TRBJ2-1, with TRBD2 identical over 8 bases. This CDR3 region has 14 residues. Germline CDR1 is SGHDN and CDR2 is FVKESK. Trimming removed 8 bases from V and 5 bases from J; junction bases left unmatched: 8. The CDR3 DNA sequence: TGTGCCAGCGGGAGCGGGAGACGGGACAATGAGCAGTTCTTC. Protein: CASGSGRRDNEQFF. Supplemented by reference TRBV14 and TRBJ2-1, the full variable domain reads EAGVTQFPSHSVIEKGQTVTLRCDPISGHDNLYWYRRVMGKEIKFLLHFVKESKQDESGMPNNRFLAERTGGTYSTLKVQPAELEDSGVYFCASGSGRRDNEQFFGPGTRLTVL.

The rearrangement joins TRBV2 to TRBJ2-7; tentative D call: TRBD1 (5 bases). The V end lost 4 bases, the J end lost 5 bases, and 12 bases lay between the germline ends. The CDR3 consists of 13 residues. Germline V gene data show CDR1 as SNHLY and CDR2 as FYNNEI. The CDR3 reads CASSGNRWDEQYF. DNA for the CDR3: TGTGCCAGCAGTGGAAACAGGTGGGACGAGCAGTACTTC.

This clone was picked up a small number of times. The rearrangement links TRBV3-1 (or the pseudogene TRBV3-2) to TRBJ2-1, with 10 nucleotides matching TRBD2. CDR3 length: 13 residues. Germline lookup yields CDR1 LGHDT and CDR2 YNNKEL (reference sequence). Losses at the gene ends were 7 bases for V and 10 bases for J; bases not matched to a gene: 7. The CDR3 nucleotides read TGTGCCAGCAAAGCGGGAGGGCCATCCGAGCAGTTCTTC. The encoded protein is CASKAGGPSEQFF.

The chain employs TRBV28 and TRBJ1-1; D is unclear. Trimming removed 5 bases at V and 1 base at J, with 23 bases between. The CDR3 extends over 18 amino acids. CDR1 and CDR2 from the germline V gene are MDHEN and SYDVKM. CDR3 bases: TGTGCCAGCAGTCCAGTTTATGGGTACCGGGTAAAGAACACTGAAGCTTTCTTT. Its translation is CASSPVYGYRVKNTEAFF.

This clone was seen more than once but under ten times. The chain employs TRBV6-1 and TRBJ1-5; 7 bases align to TRBD1. This CDR3 is built from 15 residues. The trim removed 2 bases at V and 0 bases at J, leaving 1 base unmatched. From germline, CDR1 is MNHNS and CDR2 SASEGT. In DNA, the CDR3 is TGTGCCAGCAGTGAAAGGGGGCCTAGCAATCAGCCCCAGCATTTT. The encoded protein is CASSERGPSNQPQHF.

The chain links TRBV28 to TRBJ2-7; 9 bases align to TRBD1. V gave up 7 bases and J gave up 3 bases; unmatched junction bases: 10. The germline V gene encodes CDR1 MDHEN and CDR2 SYDVKM. This CDR3 has 15 amino acids. CDR3 nucleotide sequence: TGTGCCAGCAAACCCGACAGGGGGTCGGGCTACGAGCAGTACTTC. Its translation is CASKPDRGSGYEQYF.

The chain joins TRBV11-2 to TRBJ1-2; 7 nucleotides line up with TRBD1. Germline CDR1 SGHAT, CDR2 FQNNGV. Germline trimming cut 4 bases from V and 4 bases from J; bases unmatched to any gene: 15. This CDR3 contains 17 residues. The CDR3 DNA sequence: TGTGCCAGCAGCTCAATGGGGGACAGAGATTCCATCTATGGCTACACCTTC. Protein sequence: CASSSMGDRDSIYGYTF.

The rearrangement links TRBV19 to TRBJ2-6; no definite D call. In germline, CDR1 is LNHDA, CDR2 SQIVND (reference sequence). CDR3 length: 12 residues. V gave up 1 base and J gave up 5 bases, with 0 bases separating them. The CDR3 is CASSIGANVLTF. For the CDR3, the DNA is TGTGCCAGTAGTATAGGGGCCAACGTCCTGACTTTC.

The chain combines TRBV6-5 with TRBJ1-2; no clear D gene. The V gene's germline CDR1 is MNHEY and CDR2 SVGAGI. Between the trimmed V and J ends, which lost 6 bases and 3 bases, there was a span of 11 bases. The CDR3 loop spans 13 amino acids. Written as DNA, the CDR3 is TGTGCCAGCAGCCCACTCAAGGACTATGGCTACACCTTC. Encoded protein: CASSPLKDYGYTF.

The CDR3 nucleotides are TGTGCCAGCAGTGAACCGGACGTCTACAATGAGCAGTTCTTC. Protein: CASSEPDVYNEQFF. The genes are TRBV6-1 and TRBJ2-1; D unclear. The CDR3 is 14 residues long. CDR1 is MNHNS, CDR2 SASEGT, per germline. V lost 2 bases and J lost 3, with 8 bases in between.

The chain has TRBV29-1 and TRBJ2-7; D is perhaps TRBD1 or TRBD2 (5 bases each). Looked up from germline, CDR1 is SQVTM and CDR2 is ANQGSEA. This CDR3 is 12 amino acids long. V was trimmed by 3 bases and J by 4 bases, leaving 10 bases between them. CDR3 sequence (DNA): TGCAGCGTTGAGGGGACCAGATACGAGCAGTACTTC. Protein product: CSVEGTRYEQYF.

This clone showed up just once. The V and J genes are TRBV30 and TRBJ2-7; the match to TRBD2 covers 8 bases. The ends lost 0 bases at V and 0 bases at J; junction bases unmatched: 4. CDR3 length: 15 residues. Germline CDR1 and CDR2: GTSNPN and SVGIG (reference sequence). The CDR3 DNA reads as TGTGCCTGGAGTGTAAGCGGGAGTGGCTCCTACGAGCAGTACTTC. Its protein product is CAWSVSGSGSYEQYF.

The chain combines TRBV4-1 with TRBJ2-7; tentatively, D is TRBD2 (7 bases). V shed 1 base and J shed 3 bases, with 13 bases lying between them. CDR3 length: 15 amino acids. Germline CDR1 and CDR2: MGHRA and YSYEKL. The CDR3 loop reads CASSQVKGGGYEQYF. CDR3 nucleotides: TGCGCCAGCAGCCAAGTCAAGGGAGGGGGCTACGAGCAGTACTTC.

This chain links TRBV4-1 with TRBJ1-2; D uncertain. This CDR3 contains 11 residues. Trimming left V 9 bases short and J 8 bases short, with 13 bases between. Germline lookup yields CDR1 MGHRA and CDR2 YSYEKL. The CDR3 region is CARLPTSGYTF. CDR3 DNA sequence: TGCGCCAGGTTACCGACTTCGGGCTACACCTTC.

This chain connects TRBV5-5 to TRBJ1-1; 7 bases are a match to TRBD1. V lost 4 bases and J lost 7; bases outside the gene matches: 16. The CDR3 runs 16 residues. Germline loops: CDR1 SGHKS, CDR2 YYEKEE (reference sequence). DNA for the CDR3: TGTGCCAGCAGCCCCCGGGCCAGGGGGGATGGAAATGAAGCTTTCTTT. The encoded protein is CASSPRARGDGNEAFF.

The rearrangement uses TRBV7-2 and TRBJ2-1, with TRBD1 as a possible D gene (6 bases). The germline V gene encodes CDR1 SGHTA and CDR2 FQGNSA. The V gene lost 5 bases and the J gene lost 6 bases, with 8 bases spanning the gap. There are 12 residues in the CDR3. The CDR3 here is CASSLDSNEQFF. The CDR3 DNA reads TGTGCCAGCAGCCTGGACAGCAATGAGCAGTTCTTC.

The chain combines TRBV28 with TRBJ2-7, with D possibly being TRBD1 or TRBD2 (5 bases each). The V gene's germline CDR1 is MDHEN and CDR2 SYDVKM. V was trimmed by 5 bases and J by 3 bases, leaving 14 bases between them. The CDR3 contains 14 residues. CDR3 loop: CASSPGATHYEQYF. The CDR3 DNA reads TGTGCCAGCAGTCCCGGGGCTACTCACTACGAGCAGTACTTC.

The CDR3 sequence is CASSVGDYNEQFF. CDR3 coding DNA: TGTGCCAGCAGCGTGGGGGATTACAATGAGCAGTTCTTC. The genes are TRBV9 and TRBJ2-1; D tentatively fits TRBD1 or TRBD2 (5 bases each). V was cut by 2 bases and J by 4 bases, with 7 bases left in between. Per germline, CDR1 SGDLS and CDR2 YYNGEE. This CDR3 comprises 13 residues.

This clone was recorded once. This sequence joins TRBV5-5 and TRBJ2-7, with D possibly TRBD1 on 6 matching bases. With 3 bases removed from V and 4 bases from J, the gap between germline ends came to 14 bases. Germline assignment: CDR1 SGHKS and CDR2 YYEKEE (reference sequence). The CDR3 length is 14 residues. In DNA, the CDR3 is TGTGCCAGCAGCTCGGGAACAGGGTGGTACGAGCAGTACTTC. It codes for CASSSGTGWYEQYF.

The chain joins TRBV9 to TRBJ2-5, with 8 bases fitting TRBD2. This CDR3 contains 17 residues. The germline gives CDR1 SGDLS, CDR2 YYNGEE. V was clipped by 3 bases and J by 4 bases; unmatched bases: 14. In DNA form, the CDR3 reads TGTGCCAGCAGCGGAGGCTCCGGAGGTAGCGGGGCAGAGACCCAGTACTTC. It codes for CASSGGSGGSGAETQYF.

The gene calls are TRBV25-1 and TRBJ1-2, with 8 bases identical to TRBD1. Looked up from germline, CDR1 is MGHDK and CDR2 is SYGVNS. This CDR3 has 17 residues. Trimming took 4 bases from V and 4 from J; bases not matched to a gene: 14. The CDR3 region is CASSGFSTTGAGYGYTF. The CDR3 DNA sequence: TGTGCCAGCAGTGGGTTCTCGACGACAGGGGCTGGCTATGGCTACACCTTC.

This clone occurred once. The chain recombines TRBV6-5 with TRBJ1-2; possible D gene TRBD1, 5 bases. The germline V gene has CDR1 MNHEY and CDR2 SVGAGI. Trimming stripped 8 bases from V and 7 bases from J, with 20 bases between. The CDR3 contains 14 residues. The CDR3 is CASQTTRGQAGYTF. CDR3 coding DNA: TGTGCCAGCCAGACCACTAGGGGTCAAGCTGGCTACACCTTC.

This clone was detected only a few times. V is TRBV27 and J is TRBJ2-1, with D hard to call. The CDR3 spans 13 residues. Trimming left V 7 bases short and J 6 bases short, with 13 bases between. Germline assignment: CDR1 MNHEY and CDR2 SMNVEV (reference sequence). In DNA form, the CDR3 reads TGTGCCAGCACCCGGATTGGGGTCAATGAGCAGTTCTTC. The encoded protein is CASTRIGVNEQFF.

This clone appeared a single time. The V gene is TRBV7-9, the J gene TRBJ2-7, with TRBD2 identical over 9 bases. Trimming took 1 base from V and 3 from J; bases not matched to a gene: 13. In germline, CDR1 is SEHNR, CDR2 FQNEAQ (reference sequence). The CDR3 runs 18 residues. The CDR3 sequence: CASSLDGTSSARDYEQYF. The CDR3 DNA follows: TGTGCCAGCAGCTTAGATGGGACTAGCTCTGCAAGGGACTACGAGCAGTACTTC.

The V call is TRBV7-9, the J call TRBJ2-5; maybe TRBD2 (5 bases). Trimming removed 3 bases from V and 5 bases from J, with 10 bases in between. This CDR3 is 13 amino acids long. CDR1 is SEHNR and CDR2 is FQNEAQ in the germline V gene (reference sequence). The CDR3 loop reads CASSFPGTETQYF. CDR3 sequence (DNA): TGTGCCAGCAGCTTTCCGGGAACGGAGACCCAGTACTTC.

This chain joins TRBV11-2 and TRBJ1-1; D is perhaps TRBD1 (5 bases). Deletions cut 5 bases from V and 4 bases from J, with 20 bases between. CDR1 is SGHAT and CDR2 is FQNNGV in the germline V gene. The CDR3 has 16 amino acids. The CDR3 DNA reads as TGTGCCAGCAGCCACCCGTGGCAGGGCTGGGGCACTGAAGCTTTCTTT. Translated: CASSHPWQGWGTEAFF.

This clone was counted a few times. An end of the junction differs from the germline gene, which may be a read error. The chain is built from TRBV13 and TRBJ2-7, with a possible D match to TRBD1 (6 bases). CDR3 length: 13 amino acids. Germline V gives CDR1 PRHDT, CDR2 FYEKMQ (reference sequence). CDR3: CASSPVTGHPQHF. CDR3 coding DNA: TGTGCCAGCAGCCCGGTCACGGGACATCCCCAACACTTC.